The TCR beta chain under discussion was sequenced for a study of T-cell memory formation after mild COVID-19. Per the germline V gene, CDR1 is SEHNR and CDR2 is FQNEAQ (reference sequence). V lost 5 bases and J 0 bases, leaving 10 bases between the germline ends. The CDR3 contains 14 residues. TCRdb called the 5' RACE reads again in MiXCR, with one record for every CDR3 protein. The top ten clones hold around 13% of a sample with roughly 480,000 distinct CDR3 sequences, around a quarter of them seen once. This receptor was identified in an adult woman who had mild COVID-19 (a few samples of this study predate the infection). Cell type and time point are not known. Material: PBMCs or a T cell subset sorted from them (not recorded which). The chain links TRBV7-9 to TRBJ1-1; possible D gene TRBD1, 5 bases. Written as DNA, the CDR3 is TGTGCCAGCAGCCGTACAGGAATGAACACTGAAGCTTTCTTT. This translates into CASSRTGMNTEAFF.